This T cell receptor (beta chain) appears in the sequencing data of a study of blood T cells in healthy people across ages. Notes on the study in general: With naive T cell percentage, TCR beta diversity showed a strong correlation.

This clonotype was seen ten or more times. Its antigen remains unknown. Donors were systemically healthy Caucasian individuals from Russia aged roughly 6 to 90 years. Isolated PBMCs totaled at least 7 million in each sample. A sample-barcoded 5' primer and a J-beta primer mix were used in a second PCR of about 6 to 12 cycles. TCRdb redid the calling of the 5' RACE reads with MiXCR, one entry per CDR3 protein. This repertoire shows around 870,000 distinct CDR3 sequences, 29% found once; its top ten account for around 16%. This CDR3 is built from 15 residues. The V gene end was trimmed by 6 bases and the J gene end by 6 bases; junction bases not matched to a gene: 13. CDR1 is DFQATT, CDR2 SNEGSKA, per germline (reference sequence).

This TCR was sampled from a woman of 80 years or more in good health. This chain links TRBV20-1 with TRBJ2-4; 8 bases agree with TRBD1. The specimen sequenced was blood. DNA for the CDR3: TGCAGTGCCGCCACGGGGCAGGGGGCAGTAAACATTCAGTACTTC. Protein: CSAATGQGAVNIQYF.